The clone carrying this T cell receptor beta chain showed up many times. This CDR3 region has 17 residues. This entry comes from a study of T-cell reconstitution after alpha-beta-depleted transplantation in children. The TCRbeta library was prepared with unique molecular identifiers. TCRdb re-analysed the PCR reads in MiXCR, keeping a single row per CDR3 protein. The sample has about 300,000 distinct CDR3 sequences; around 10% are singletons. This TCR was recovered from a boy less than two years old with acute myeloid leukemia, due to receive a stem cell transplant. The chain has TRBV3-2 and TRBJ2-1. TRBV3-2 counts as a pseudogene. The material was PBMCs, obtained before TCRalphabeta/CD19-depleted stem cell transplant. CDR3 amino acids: CASSPEELPRIYNEQFF. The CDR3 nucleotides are TGTGCCAGCAGCCCTGAAGAACTACCTCGAATTTACAATGAGCAGTTCTTC.